These 17 T cell receptor beta chains originate from one sample sequenced in a study of identical twins. MiXCR, applied by TCRdb to the 5' RACE reads, yields one record per CDR3 protein. The sample holds approximately 700,000 distinct CDR3 sequences, over 15% seen once. The sample also formed part of further work on T cells expressing NK-cell markers.

Sequenced material: PBMCs. Source of these receptors: a woman aged 18 to 35 in good health.

This chain links TRBV7-2 with TRBJ2-5; tentatively, D is TRBD1 (5 bases). The germline V and J ends were trimmed by 6 bases and 5 bases, with 13 bases remaining between them. The germline V gene has CDR1 SGHTA and CDR2 FQGNSA. The length of the CDR3 is 13 residues. CDR3 DNA sequence: TGTGCCAGCAGTTATGGGGCTACGGAGACCCAGTACTTC. Translation gives CASSYGATETQYF.

This clonotype was picked up a small number of times. J is TRBJ2-1 and V is TRBV14, with D maybe TRBD2 (5 bases). Germline CDR1 SGHDN, CDR2 FVKESK. The CDR3 is 15 amino acids. V dropped 3 bases and J dropped 2 bases, with 11 bases sitting between them. CDR3: CASSQSMGAYNEQFF. In nucleotides, the CDR3 is TGTGCCAGCAGCCAGTCTATGGGAGCCTACAATGAGCAGTTCTTC.

The J gene is TRBJ2-4, the V gene TRBV30, with 16 bases identical to TRBD2. Per germline, CDR1 GTSNPN and CDR2 SVGIG (reference sequence). V trimming: 3 bases; J trimming: 14 bases; junction bases outside the gene matches: 4. The CDR3 covers 13 residues. CDR3 in amino acids: CAWSPGTSGREYF. The CDR3 bases are TGTGCCTGGAGCCCAGGGACTAGCGGGAGGGAGTACTTC.

V usage is TRBV9 and J usage is TRBJ2-7; perhaps D is TRBD1 or TRBD2 (5 bases each). Germline CDR1 is SGDLS and CDR2 is YYNGEE. V gave up 3 bases and J gave up 3 bases, with 19 bases separating them. The length of the CDR3 is 16 residues. In nucleotides, the CDR3 is TGTGCCAGCAGCGCCGTGGAGGTGACAGCCCTCTACGAGCAGTACTTC. Amino acids: CASSAVEVTALYEQYF. Full variable domain (remainder filled in from reference TRBV9 and TRBJ2-7): DSGVTQTPKHLITATGQRVTLRCSPRSGDLSVYWYQQSLDQGLQFLIQYYNGEERAKGNILERFSAQQFPDLHSELNLSSLELGDSALYFCASSAVEVTALYEQYFGPGTRLTVT.

This clonotype has just a few counts. The rearrangement uses TRBV12-5 and TRBJ2-5; D unclear. CDR1 is LGHNT and CDR2 is FRNRAP in the germline V gene. There are 13 residues in the CDR3. Trimming removed 4 bases from V and 5 bases from J, with 11 bases in between. In DNA, the CDR3 is TGTGCTAGTGGTTCAGTGTTACGGGAGACCCAGTACTTC. Amino acid sequence: CASGSVLRETQYF.

This chain links TRBV6-2 or TRBV6-3 with TRBJ1-2; D unresolved. Trimming took off 5 bases at V and 4 bases at J, with 14 bases between the two ends. Germline V gene lookup returns CDR1 MNHEY and CDR2 SVGEGT. The CDR3 length is 14 residues. DNA for the CDR3: TGTGCCAGCAGTGCAGAAGTCGGTAGCTATGGCTACACCTTC. Its protein product is CASSAEVGSYGYTF.

In its sample, this clonotype was seen a few times. The J gene is TRBJ1-6, the V gene TRBV10-3; perhaps TRBD1 as D (6 bases). Trimming left V 6 bases short and J 8 bases short, with 14 bases between. Germline CDR1 ENHRY, CDR2 SYGVKD. The CDR3 length is 14 residues. CDR3: CAISPGQGDSPLHF. As DNA, the CDR3 is TGTGCCATCAGCCCGGGACAAGGTGATTCACCCCTCCACTTT.

This chain connects TRBV2 to TRBJ2-1; D is possibly TRBD2 (6 bases). With 6 bases removed from V and 0 bases from J, the gap between germline ends came to 12 bases. From germline, CDR1 is SNHLY and CDR2 FYNNEI. The CDR3 totals 15 residues. CDR3 region: CASRMRGSSYNEQFF. The CDR3 DNA follows: TGTGCCAGCAGGATGCGGGGAAGCTCCTACAATGAGCAGTTCTTC.

With respect to this clonotype: A much larger clonotype is one base distant, so this may be a read error. The V call is TRBV5-6, the J call TRBJ2-5; D tentatively fits TRBD1 or TRBD2 (5 bases each). Per the germline V gene, CDR1 is SGHDT and CDR2 is YYEEEE. The CDR3 length is 14 residues. As DNA, the CDR3 is TGTGCCAGCGGCTTGGAGGCCAGGGAGGAGACCCAGTACTTC. It yields the protein CASGLEAREETQYF.

The J gene is TRBJ1-1, the V gene TRBV12-3 or TRBV12-4; 11 bases agree with TRBD1. V was clipped by 6 bases and J by 5 bases; unmatched bases: 5. This CDR3 has 14 amino acids. The CDR3 sequence: CASRGTGGITEAFF. CDR3 DNA: TGTGCCAGCAGGGGGACAGGGGGAATAACTGAAGCTTTCTTT.

This clonotype showed up just a few times. This chain links TRBV11-2 with TRBJ2-1; 12 bases are a match to TRBD2. Germline lookup yields CDR1 SGHAT and CDR2 FQNNGV. The V segment lost 6 bases and the J segment 5 bases; nucleotides outside the gene matches: 8. The CDR3 loop spans 16 amino acids. The CDR3: CASRKGSSGGDNEQFF. For the CDR3, the DNA is TGTGCCAGCAGAAAAGGGTCTAGCGGGGGGGACAATGAGCAGTTCTTC.

This clonotype was counted between two and nine times. This chain connects TRBV15 to TRBJ2-7; no clear D gene. Germline CDR1 LNHNV, CDR2 YYDKDF (reference sequence). The CDR3 spans 14 residues. V dropped 1 base and J dropped 4 bases, with 11 bases sitting between them. CDR3 nucleotides: TGTGCCACCAGCAGAGTAGGCGGACCGTACGAGCAGTACTTC. It yields the protein CATSRVGGPYEQYF.

In its sample, this clonotype was seen a few times. This chain joins TRBV4-1 and TRBJ1-1; maybe TRBD1 (6 bases). CDR1 is MGHRA, CDR2 YSYEKL, per germline. Between the trimmed V and J ends, which lost 4 bases and 0 bases, there was a span of 18 bases. CDR3 length equals 17 residues. For the CDR3, the DNA is TGCGCCAGCAGCCGCCGGACAGCTATGATTATGAACACTGAAGCTTTCTTT. Its translation is CASSRRTAMIMNTEAFF.

The chain combines TRBV12-3 or TRBV12-4 with TRBJ2-2; D remains ambiguous. The CDR3 is made up of 14 amino acids. The V end was cut by 3 bases, the J end by 2 bases, with 7 bases between. This CDR3 reads CASSFISNTGELFF. CDR3 DNA sequence: TGTGCCAGCAGTTTCATCTCTAACACCGGGGAGCTGTTTTTT.

This clonotype was counted between two and nine times. This chain joins TRBV6-5 and TRBJ1-1; D unclear. The V and J ends lost 2 bases and 1 base respectively, with 8 bases between them. The CDR3 has 14 amino acids. CDR1 is MNHEY, CDR2 SVGAGI, per germline. The CDR3 DNA sequence: TGTGCCAGCAGTTACATGGGCCAGAACACTGAAGCTTTCTTT. Encoded protein: CASSYMGQNTEAFF.

This clonotype was recorded many times. This chain links TRBV10-3 with TRBJ2-1; TRBD2 matches 7 bases. CDR3 length: 15 amino acids. Germline lookup yields CDR1 ENHRY and CDR2 SYGVKD. Trimming cost V 6 bases and J 8 bases; bases outside gene matches: 13. The chain's CDR3 is CAISPSSGGSDEQFF. The CDR3 DNA sequence: TGTGCCATCAGCCCATCTAGCGGAGGAAGCGATGAGCAGTTCTTC.

This clonotype was seen only once. The J gene is TRBJ2-7, the V gene TRBV6-5; D not certain. The V and J ends lost 2 bases and 7 bases respectively, with 3 bases between them. Germline V gene lookup returns CDR1 MNHEY and CDR2 SVGAGI. The CDR3 extends over 10 amino acids. CDR3 sequence (DNA): TGTGCCAGCAGTTACCCTGAGCAGTACTTC. Amino acids: CASSYPEQYF.